These 32 T cell receptor beta chains were all obtained from the same sample, sequenced in a study of cytomegalovirus exposure and HLA in healthy donors. Primers included in the PCR were 60 Vbeta and 13 Jbeta primers. Sequenced by immunoSEQ multiplex PCR; TCRdb stores in-frame clones only, minus some. The sample includes about 150,000 clones, 65% to 85% seen only once; the top ten take approximately 6.3%. Sequenced: PBMCs. These receptors were obtained from a woman aged 40 to 50 in good health and CMV-seropositive.

This chain joins TRBV27 and TRBJ2-7; D is unclear. Germline loops: CDR1 MNHEY, CDR2 SMNVEV (reference sequence). Trimming left V 7 bases short and J 1 base short, with 11 bases between. This CDR3 has 13 amino acids. CDR3 sequence (DNA): TGTGCCAGCAAAGGAACGACATCCTACGAGCAGTACTTC. This encodes CASKGTTSYEQYF.

V usage is TRBV7-9 and J usage is TRBJ2-7; D remains ambiguous. The CDR3 is 14 amino acids. V was pared by 5 bases and J by 2 bases, with 13 bases between. CDR1 and CDR2 (germline): SEHNR, FQNEAQ (reference sequence). The CDR3, as DNA: TGTGCCAGCAGCCCCCGTATTAATACCTACGAGCAGTACTTC. Translation gives CASSPRINTYEQYF.

This clone was seen more than once but under ten times. The genes are TRBV5-3 and TRBJ2-1; 9 nucleotides agree with TRBD1. TRBV5-3 is recorded as an ORF, its role being uncertain. V was pared by 2 bases and J by 8 bases, with 8 bases of the junction left unmatched. CDR3 size: 15 residues. The CDR3 DNA follows: TGTGCCAGAAGCTTAGGACAGGGGAGATGGGATGAGCAGTTCTTC. As protein: CARSLGQGRWDEQFF.

This clone was recorded a few times. The chain carries TRBV5-6 and TRBJ2-1; 11 bases are shared with TRBD2. This CDR3 is built from 18 residues. V shed 1 base and J 9 bases; nucleotides not matched to a gene: 15. Germline-derived CDR1 and CDR2 are SGHDT and YYEEEE. The CDR3 DNA reads TGTGCCAGCAGCTTGCAACAGGGGGGCGTAGCGGGGGGGCCTGAGCAGTTCTTC. Amino acid sequence: CASSLQQGGVAGGPEQFF.

The V gene is TRBV9, the J gene TRBJ1-3; 12 positions agree with TRBD1. There are 15 residues in the CDR3. The junction had 5 bases not matched to a gene; V was cut back by 4 bases and J by 6 bases. CDR1 and CDR2 from the germline V gene are SGDLS and YYNGEE. The CDR3 is CASSRGDRGLNTIYF. Here the CDR3 DNA reads TGTGCCAGCAGCCGGGGGGACAGGGGGCTAAACACCATATATTTT.

The CDR3 region has the DNA TGTGCCAGCAGCCCTTGGACTAGAAAGGAGACCCAGTACTTC. The encoded protein is CASSPWTRKETQYF. The gene calls are TRBV7-9 and TRBJ2-5; 7 nucleotides align to TRBD2. Germline lookup yields CDR1 SEHNR and CDR2 FQNEAQ (reference sequence). This CDR3 is built from 14 residues. The V gene end was trimmed by 5 bases and the J gene end by 5 bases; junction bases not matched to a gene: 8.

This clone has a handful of counts. The chain recombines TRBV7-9 with TRBJ1-6; 9 nucleotides agree with TRBD1. Per germline, CDR1 SEHNR and CDR2 FQNEAQ (reference sequence). The CDR3 extends over 18 amino acids. V shed 1 base, J shed 3 bases, and the junction held 7 bases outside the gene matches. CDR3: CASSLGTGGGFYNSPLHF. The CDR3 DNA reads TGTGCCAGCAGCTTAGGAACAGGGGGCGGATTCTATAATTCACCCCTCCACTTT. Variable domain in full (rest from reference TRBV7-9 and TRBJ1-6): DTGVSQNPRHKITKRGQNVTFRCDPISEHNRLYWYRQTLGQGPEFLTYFQNEAQLEKSRLLSDRFSAERPKGSFSTLEIQRTEQGDSAMYLCASSLGTGGGFYNSPLHFGNGTRLTVT.

V gene TRBV7-6 combines with J gene TRBJ1-2; D may be TRBD1 (5 bases). Deletions cut 5 bases from V and 8 bases from J, with 15 bases between. The CDR3 is 13 residues long. CDR1 is SGHVS and CDR2 is FNYEAQ in the germline V gene. CDR3 amino acids: CASSQQEHHGYTF. DNA for the CDR3: TGTGCCAGCAGCCAACAGGAGCATCACGGCTACACCTTC.

V usage is TRBV6-6 and J usage is TRBJ2-3, with 13 bases aligning to TRBD2. The germline V gene encodes CDR1 MNHNY and CDR2 SVGAGI (reference sequence). This CDR3 contains 13 residues. With V trimmed by 6 bases and J by 6 bases, 0 bases remained unmatched. The CDR3 DNA sequence: TGTGCCAGCAGGACTAGCGGGGGGGATACGCAGTATTTT. Protein sequence: CASRTSGGDTQYF.

The chain employs TRBV10-1 and TRBJ2-3; 8 positions agree with TRBD2. J was trimmed by 4 bases and V by 8 bases; bases with no gene match: 11. CDR3 length equals 15 residues. Per the germline V gene, CDR1 is WNHNN and CDR2 is SYGVQD (reference sequence). CDR3 in DNA: TGCGCCAGCGGACCCCGGCGGGGGGAGGCAGATACGCAGTATTTT. It yields the protein CASGPRRGEADTQYF.

This sequence joins TRBV7-2 and TRBJ1-2; 8 bases agree with TRBD1. Per germline, CDR1 SGHTA and CDR2 FQGNSA. The CDR3 has 14 amino acids. The trim removed 1 base at V and 8 bases at J, leaving 6 bases unmatched. CDR3 in DNA: TGTGCCAGCAGCTTAGGGACAGGGAGCGGGGGCTACACCTTC. Its translation: CASSLGTGSGGYTF.

V gene TRBV30 combines with J gene TRBJ1-2, with a tentative D call TRBD1 (6 bases). CDR1 and CDR2 from the germline V gene are GTSNPN and SVGIG (reference sequence). The CDR3 length is 14 residues. V gave up 0 bases and J gave up 6 bases, with 14 bases separating them. CDR3 sequence (DNA): TGTGCCTGGAGTGTACAGGGAGCTAGGGATGGCTACACCTTC. Its protein product is CAWSVQGARDGYTF.

The V gene is TRBV28, the J gene TRBJ1-2, with 8 nucleotides matching TRBD1. Germline CDR1 and CDR2: MDHEN and SYDVKM. This CDR3 is 14 amino acids long. The junction had 4 bases not matched to a gene; V was cut back by 3 bases and J by 4 bases. The CDR3 DNA reads as TGTGCCAGCAGTTTGGACAGGGTGACCTATGGCTACACCTTC. Residues: CASSLDRVTYGYTF.

The chain is built from TRBV14 and TRBJ2-5, with 7 bases that match TRBD1. This CDR3 is 18 amino acids long. The V segment lost 3 bases and the J segment 7 bases; nucleotides outside the gene matches: 20. Germline-derived CDR1 and CDR2 are SGHDN and FVKESK. This chain's CDR3 is CASSHLSSLAGGGMTQYF. The CDR3, as DNA: TGTGCCAGCAGCCACCTAAGCTCCCTCGCAGGGGGTGGGATGACCCAGTACTTC.

For this clone: A junction end diverges from the germline sequence, so it may reflect a read error. This chain uses TRBV7-9 with TRBJ2-5; D might be TRBD2 (6 bases). Germline CDR1 reads SEHNR; CDR2 reads FQNEAQ (reference sequence). There are 14 residues in the CDR3. The CDR3 sequence: CSSSLAAAQETQYF. In nucleotides, the CDR3 is TGTTCCAGCAGCTTAGCGGCGGCTCAGGAGACCCAGTACTTC. Variable domain in full (rest from reference TRBV7-9 and TRBJ2-5): DTGVSQNPRHKITKRGQNVTFRCDPISEHNRLYWYRQTLGQGPEFLTYFQNEAQLEKSRLLSDRFSAERPKGSFSTLEIQRTEQGDSAMYLCSSSLAAAQETQYFGPGTRLLVL.

The chain combines TRBV20-1 with TRBJ1-1; D is undetermined. The CDR3 spans 11 residues. Germline V lookup: CDR1 DFQATT, CDR2 SNEGSKA (reference sequence). Trimming left V 6 bases short and J 0 bases short, with 5 bases between. The CDR3 loop is CSASVNTEAFF. In DNA, the CDR3 is TGCAGTGCCTCGGTGAACACTGAAGCTTTCTTT.

The rearrangement joins TRBV5-1 to TRBJ1-3; D is perhaps TRBD1 (5 bases). The CDR3 has 16 amino acids. V lost 0 bases and J lost 0, with 10 bases in between. The germline V gene encodes CDR1 SGHRS and CDR2 YFSETQ. DNA for the CDR3: TGCGCCAGCAGCTTGGATGGGGGGTTCTCTGGAAACACCATATATTTT. This translates into CASSLDGGFSGNTIYF.

On this clone itself: Other nucleotide sequences in the sample specify the same CDR3. This chain uses TRBV2 with TRBJ2-5; TRBD2 matches 13 bases. The germline gives CDR1 SNHLY, CDR2 FYNNEI. The CDR3 totals 15 residues. V lost 6 bases, J lost 2 bases, and 3 bases stayed unmatched. Here the CDR3 reads CASRRTSGGQETQYF. The CDR3 DNA reads TGTGCCAGCAGGAGGACTAGCGGGGGACAAGAGACCCAGTACTTC.

The chain joins TRBV2 to TRBJ2-7; D possibly corresponds to TRBD2 (5 bases). This CDR3 is 11 amino acids long. Trimming pared 6 bases from V and 9 bases from J, leaving 12 bases between. Germline V gives CDR1 SNHLY, CDR2 FYNNEI. This CDR3 is CASSEERGQYF. The CDR3 DNA reads as TGTGCCAGCAGCGAGGAACGGGGGCAGTACTTC.

This clone was recorded only once. The CDR3 nucleotides read TGCGCCAGCAGCCTTGGGACAGGATGGGGGAGATCCAATGAGCAGTTCTTC. Translating gives CASSLGTGWGRSNEQFF. The rearrangement links TRBV4-1 to TRBJ2-1; TRBD1 matches at 8 bases. The CDR3 runs 17 residues. J was trimmed by 6 bases and V by 4 bases; bases with no gene match: 14. Germline V CDR1 and CDR2: MGHRA, YSYEKL.

This chain uses TRBV11-2 with TRBJ1-6, with 7 bases matching TRBD1. Unmatched junction bases numbered 10, after V lost 1 base and J lost 10 bases. This CDR3 is 16 amino acids long. Germline CDR1 is SGHAT and CDR2 is FQNNGV. Here the CDR3 reads CASSLGGTVFNSPLHF. The CDR3, as DNA: TGTGCCAGCAGCTTAGGAGGGACAGTGTTTAACTCACCCCTCCACTTT.

V is TRBV30 and J is TRBJ1-2; 8 bases are shared with TRBD1. Germline CDR1 reads GTSNPN; CDR2 reads SVGIG (reference sequence). V was clipped by 4 bases and J by 4 bases; unmatched bases: 11. This CDR3 spans 15 amino acids. CDR3 loop: CAWTKKAGTGYGYTF. The CDR3 bases are TGTGCCTGGACCAAAAAGGCAGGGACAGGCTATGGCTACACCTTC.

The J gene is TRBJ2-5, the V gene TRBV5-1, with 8 bases fitting TRBD1. Trimming removed 0 bases from V and 5 bases from J; junction bases left unmatched: 9. Germline CDR1 reads SGHRS; CDR2 reads YFSETQ. This CDR3 comprises 16 residues. The CDR3 bases are TGCGCCAGCAGCTTGGATGGGACAGGTATTGGCGAGACCCAGTACTTC. Encoded protein: CASSLDGTGIGETQYF.

The chain recombines TRBV29-1 with TRBJ1-2; 7 nucleotides line up with TRBD1. With 4 bases clipped from V and 4 bases from J, the junction kept 6 bases outside the gene matches. This CDR3 region has 13 residues. Germline loops: CDR1 SQVTM, CDR2 ANQGSEA. The CDR3 bases are TGCAGCGTTGCACGACAGGGAGGCTATGGCTACACCTTC. Translating it yields CSVARQGGYGYTF.

This chain links TRBV28 with TRBJ1-3; D possibly corresponds to TRBD1 (5 bases). With 8 bases removed from V and 7 bases from J, the gap between germline ends came to 12 bases. CDR3 length: 12 residues. Germline assignment: CDR1 MDHEN and CDR2 SYDVKM. The CDR3 loop is CASGLEGNTIYF. The CDR3 DNA reads as TGTGCCAGCGGGCTGGAGGGGAACACCATATATTTT. The full variable domain, rest sourced from reference TRBV28 and TRBJ1-3, is DVKVTQSSRYLVKRTGEKVFLECVQDMDHENMFWYRQDPGLGLRLIYFSYDVKMKEKGDIPEGYSVSREKKERFSLILESASTNQTSMYLCASGLEGNTIYFGEGSWLTVV.

The V and J genes are TRBV18 and TRBJ1-6; 7 nucleotides line up with TRBD1. The CDR3 length is 13 residues. Unmatched junction bases numbered 3, after V lost 6 bases and J lost 7 bases. From germline, CDR1 is KGHSH and CDR2 LQKENI. This CDR3 is CASSGTDNSPLHF. The CDR3 DNA follows: TGTGCCAGCTCCGGGACAGACAATTCACCCCTCCACTTT.

The chain recombines TRBV2 with TRBJ1-6; D unclear. Germline values: CDR1 SNHLY, CDR2 FYNNEI. Trimming left V 5 bases short and J 1 base short, with 6 bases between. The CDR3 is 14 residues long. The DNA for the CDR3 is TGTGCCAGCAGTCCGGGTTCCTATAATTCACCCCTCCACTTT. It yields the protein CASSPGSYNSPLHF.

This chain joins TRBV2 and TRBJ1-5; 7 bases map to TRBD1. Trimming removed 7 bases from V and 0 bases from J; junction bases left unmatched: 3. The CDR3 runs 14 residues. CDR1 is SNHLY and CDR2 is FYNNEI in the germline V gene. The DNA for the CDR3 is TGTGCCAGCACGACAGGGAATAGCAATCAGCCCCAGCATTTT. This codes for CASTTGNSNQPQHF.

The gene calls are TRBV10-3 and TRBJ1-1; unclear D gene. V was pared by 6 bases and J by 4 bases, with 12 bases between. Germline V gives CDR1 ENHRY, CDR2 SYGVKD. CDR3 size: 13 residues. The CDR3 protein is CAISHGVGTEAFF. For the CDR3, the DNA is TGTGCCATCAGCCACGGGGTGGGCACTGAAGCTTTCTTT.

The genes are TRBV10-3 and TRBJ2-5, with TRBD2 as a possible D gene (5 bases). CDR1 ENHRY and CDR2 SYGVKD come from the germline V gene. V shed 7 bases and J shed 5 bases, with 14 bases lying between them. CDR3 length equals 13 residues. CDR3 DNA: TGTGCCATCACGAGGGCAACACAGGAGACCCAGTACTTC. Its translation: CAITRATQETQYF.

This clone was observed once. The chain has TRBV30 and TRBJ1-2; D call uncertain. Germline loops: CDR1 GTSNPN, CDR2 SVGIG (reference sequence). This CDR3 has 13 amino acids. V lost 2 bases and J 1 base, leaving 8 bases between the germline ends. CDR3 DNA sequence: TGTGCCTGGAGTATGAGCTATAACTATGGCTACACCTTC. Protein: CAWSMSYNYGYTF.

The chain links TRBV27 to TRBJ1-5; D remains ambiguous. The V gene's germline CDR1 is MNHEY and CDR2 SMNVEV (reference sequence). The CDR3 has 14 residues. The germline V and J ends were trimmed by 5 bases and 2 bases, with 10 bases remaining between them. The DNA for the CDR3 is TGTGCCAGCAGTCCACGTCCGGGCAATCAGCCCCAGCATTTT. Its protein is CASSPRPGNQPQHF.